The rows below give T cell receptor beta chains drawn from one sample of a study of Graves' ophthalmopathy and Graves' hyperthyroidism. TCRdb reprocessed the multiplex PCR reads with MiXCR, giving one entry per CDR3 protein. The sample holds 300,000 or so distinct CDR3 sequences, around a sixth seen once. Specimen: peripheral blood. The receptor set was obtained from an adult man with Graves' ophthalmopathy. Both conserved end residues are part of each CDR3. D genes are given only for firm matches. Some rows have no size entry. The others give once, few or many, or a class for an expanded clone.

size	V	D	J	CDR3	DNA
many	TRBV6-1	.	TRBJ1-6	CASRSGGVYNSPLHF	TGTGCCAGCAGGTCCGGGGGGGTGTATAATTCACCCCTCCACTTT
.	TRBV6-5	.	TRBJ2-7	CASSYPKGGEYEQYF	TGTGCCAGCAGTTACCCCAAGGGGGGTGAATACGAGCAGTACTTC
many	TRBV30	TRBD1	TRBJ1-1	CAWTRDRERKPNTEAFF	TGTGCCTGGACCAGAGACAGGGAGAGAAAACCAAACACTGAAGCTTTCTTT
many	TRBV4-1	.	TRBJ2-6	CASSQGPNSGANVLTF	TGCGCCAGCAGCCAAGGTCCGAACTCTGGGGCCAACGTCCTGACTTTC
.	TRBV19	.	TRBJ1-5	CASSIAGRAQHF	TGTGCCAGTAGTATCGCAGGCCGGGCCCAGCATTTT
.	TRBV2	.	TRBJ2-7	CASSVAEYQQYF	TGTGCCAGCAGTGTGGCTGAGTACCAGCAGTACTTC
many	TRBV12-3/TRBV12-4	.	TRBJ2-2	CASSITGLTGELFF	TGTGCCAGCAGTATCACAGGGTTAACCGGGGAGCTGTTTTTT
many	TRBV2	TRBD2	TRBJ2-7	CANRAGSSSYEQYF	TGTGCCAACCGAGCGGGATCAAGCTCCTACGAGCAGTACTTC
many	TRBV4-3	.	TRBJ1-1	CASSQGPGTPDTEAFF	TGCGCCAGCAGCCAGGGGCCCGGGACACCGGACACTGAAGCTTTCTTT
many	TRBV7-2	TRBD1	TRBJ2-5	CASSSGQGLETQYF	TGTGCCAGCAGCTCGGGACAGGGGCTGGAGACCCAGTACTTC
many	TRBV12-3/TRBV12-4	.	TRBJ2-1	CASSLIRQGFEQFF	TGTGCCAGCAGTTTAATTAGGCAGGGGTTTGAGCAGTTCTTC
many	TRBV10-3	.	TRBJ2-7	CAISGTPGASSYEQYF	TGTGCCATCAGTGGGACCCCCGGGGCGAGCTCCTACGAGCAGTACTTC
.	TRBV6-1	.	TRBJ1-6	CASSDTWGNSPLHF	TGTGCCAGCAGTGACACCTGGGGGAATTCACCCCTCCACTTT
many	TRBV11-2	.	TRBJ2-7	CASSSQVVQYF	TGTGCCAGCAGCTCCCAGGTTGTTCAGTACTTC
many	TRBV6-5	.	TRBJ2-5	CASSFSGRPETQYF	TGTGCCAGCAGTTTCTCCGGGAGACCAGAGACCCAGTACTTC
.	TRBV28	.	TRBJ1-2	CASSNAGAKGYTF	TGTGCCAGCAGTAACGCAGGGGCGAAGGGCTACACCTTC
many	TRBV6-5	.	TRBJ2-6	CASGTRQVFAGANVLTF	TGTGCCAGCGGAACTAGACAGGTATTCGCTGGGGCCAACGTCCTGACTTTC
.	TRBV6-5	.	TRBJ1-2	CASSHGIGYTF	TGTGCCAGCAGTCACGGGATTGGCTACACCTTC
many	TRBV20-1	.	TRBJ2-7	CSARVRENSYEQYF	TGCAGTGCTAGAGTCAGGGAAAATTCCTACGAGCAGTACTTC
many	TRBV27	TRBD1	TRBJ1-5	CASSRQGTSQPQHF	TGTGCCAGCAGTCGACAGGGGACTAGTCAGCCCCAGCATTTT
few	TRBV6-5	.	TRBJ2-7	CASSYTQGRQQCF	TGTGCCAGCAGTTACACACAGGGCCGTCAGCAGTGCTTC
.	TRBV12-3/TRBV12-4	.	TRBJ1-2	CASSFSGPINYGYTF	TGTGCCAGCAGTTTCTCAGGGCCTATCAACTATGGCTACACCTTC
few	TRBV11-2	.	TRBJ1-3	CASSFWTVSSGDTIYF	TGTGCCAGCAGCTTCTGGACTGTGAGCTCTGGAGACACCATATATTTT
many	TRBV12-3/TRBV12-4	.	TRBJ1-5	CASSSTPRYQPQHF	TGTGCCAGCAGTTCGACACCCAGGTATCAGCCCCAGCATTTT
.	TRBV12-3/TRBV12-4	.	TRBJ2-7	CASTPRDSYEQYF	TGTGCCAGCACCCCTCGTGACTCCTACGAGCAGTACTTC
many	TRBV6-1	TRBD1	TRBJ1-1	CASSEWNRGKMNTEAFF	TGTGCCAGCAGTGAATGGAACAGGGGCAAGATGAACACTGAAGCTTTCTTT
many	TRBV30	TRBD1	TRBJ2-5	CASLGTGEETQYF	TGTGCCTCCCTAGGGACAGGGGAAGAGACCCAGTACTTC
many	TRBV28	.	TRBJ2-2	CASSLWGQNTGELFF	TGTGCCAGCAGTTTATGGGGCCAGAACACCGGGGAGCTGTTTTTT
.	TRBV2	.	TRBJ2-7	CASSVFKGYSYEQYF	TGTGCCAGCAGTGTTTTCAAGGGCTACTCCTACGAGCAGTACTTC
.	TRBV7-2	.	TRBJ2-7	CASSPLGGPYEQYF	TGTGCCAGCAGCCCCCTGGGGGGTCCCTACGAGCAGTACTTC
few	TRBV6-1	TRBD2	TRBJ2-7	CASSETAGGPPYEQYF	TGTGCCAGCAGTGAAACGGCGGGAGGGCCTCCGTACGAGCAGTACTTC
many	TRBV3-1	TRBD1	TRBJ2-7	CASSRGQGGYEQYF	TGTGCCAGCAGCAGAGGACAGGGTGGCTACGAGCAGTACTTC
few	TRBV11-2	TRBD1	TRBJ1-1	CASRKEVGQGYTEAFF	TGTGCCAGCAGAAAAGAGGTGGGACAGGGTTACACTGAAGCTTTCTTT
many	TRBV5-1	.	TRBJ2-5	CASGGGTHRGETQYF	TGCGCCAGCGGAGGTGGGACCCACAGAGGGGAGACCCAGTACTTC
many	TRBV6-1	.	TRBJ2-7	CASSRTRPGLYEQYF	TGTGCCAGCAGTAGGACGCGGCCAGGACTCTACGAGCAGTACTTC
many	TRBV12-5	TRBD1	TRBJ2-5	CASGIGTEETQYF	TGTGCTAGTGGTATCGGGACAGAAGAGACCCAGTACTTC
few	TRBV18	.	TRBJ1-1	CASSPRQAGNSEAFF	TGTGCCAGCTCACCACGCCAGGCCGGGAACTCTGAAGCTTTCTTT
many	TRBV30	TRBD1	TRBJ1-1	CAWSPPPTGTEAFF	TGTGCCTGGAGTCCCCCCCCGACAGGGACTGAAGCTTTCTTT
.	TRBV9	TRBD2	TRBJ2-5	CASGSGPQETQYF	TGTGCCAGCGGTAGCGGGCCCCAAGAGACCCAGTACTTC
many	TRBV29-1	.	TRBJ1-3	CSVRLEGRGNTIYF	TGCAGCGTGCGGCTGGAGGGAAGAGGAAACACCATATATTTT
many	TRBV6-5	.	TRBJ2-7	CASSYLKGYEQYF	TGTGCCAGCAGTTACCTCAAGGGGTACGAGCAGTACTTC
many	TRBV7-2	.	TRBJ1-1	CASSSMGGNTEAFF	TGTGCCAGCAGCTCAATGGGGGGGAACACTGAAGCTTTCTTT
many	TRBV5-4	.	TRBJ2-7	CASSCPRIRDPECTEQYF	TGTGCCAGCAGCTGCCCCAGAATCCGGGACCCCGAGTGCACCGAGCAGTACTTC
many	TRBV6-2/TRBV6-3	.	TRBJ2-7	CASSLLTYEQYF	TGTGCCAGCAGCCTCCTGACCTACGAGCAGTACTTC
many	TRBV12-3/TRBV12-4	.	TRBJ2-2	CASDGGLRSTGELFF	TGTGCCAGCGATGGAGGTCTTAGGAGCACCGGGGAGCTGTTTTTT
many	TRBV6-1	TRBD1	TRBJ2-4	CASSDHGQGLAKNIQYF	TGTGCCAGCAGTGACCACGGACAGGGACTAGCCAAAAACATTCAGTACTTC
many	TRBV7-9	.	TRBJ2-2	CASSRPGANTGELFF	TGTGCCAGCAGTAGACCGGGGGCGAACACCGGGGAGCTGTTTTTT
many	TRBV4-2	.	TRBJ2-7	CASSQEGIEQYF	TGTGCCAGCAGCCAAGAAGGGATCGAGCAGTACTTC
many	TRBV11-2	TRBD1	TRBJ1-1	CASSLDGTVNTEAFF	TGTGCCAGCAGCTTAGACGGGACAGTAAACACTGAAGCTTTCTTT
once	TRBV6-1	.	TRBJ2-5	CASSGGTAKETQYF	TGTGCCAGCAGCGGCGGGACAGCTAAAGAGACCCAGTACTTC
many	TRBV7-9	.	TRBJ1-1	CASSSSDSNTEAFF	TGTGCCAGCAGCTCCAGCGACAGTAACACTGAAGCTTTCTTT
many	TRBV20-1	TRBD1	TRBJ1-5	CSANDRGSNQPQHF	TGCAGTGCTAACGACAGGGGAAGCAATCAGCCCCAGCATTTT
.	TRBV15	.	TRBJ1-2	CATSRDLFGAGGYTF	TGTGCCACCAGCAGGGACCTTTTTGGTGCGGGGGGCTACACCTTC
many	TRBV19	TRBD1	TRBJ2-6	CASSSRPGGSYSGANVLTF	TGTGCCAGTAGTAGTCGGCCAGGGGGTTCCTACTCTGGGGCCAACGTCCTGACTTTC